This TCR beta chain was captured in a study of T cell changes during pregnancy in multiple sclerosis. Libraries were prepared by immunoSEQ multiplex PCR; TCRdb keeps only in-frame clonotypes and omits some of them. The table includes 30,000 to 40,000 clones, 89% detected once. In its sample, this clone was seen once. This CDR3 spans 16 amino acids. Germline values: CDR1 SGHTA, CDR2 FQGNSA. With 1 base clipped from V and 2 bases from J, the junction kept 4 bases outside the gene matches. This sequence originates from a female donor with multiple sclerosis, enrolled in a pregnancy study. The chain joins TRBV7-2 to TRBJ2-3; 9 nucleotides match TRBD2. Sequences were derived from CD8+ T cells from peripheral blood mononuclear cells, sampled in the first trimester of pregnancy. The CDR3 bases are TGTGCCAGCAGCTTAGGGGCGGGAGGGATCACAGATACGCAGTATTTT. Translation: CASSLGAGGITDTQYF.